The source of this T cell receptor (beta chain) is a study of cytomegalovirus exposure and HLA in healthy donors. This CDR3 has 16 amino acids. Germline V CDR1 and CDR2: MDHEN, SYDVKM. J lost 2 bases, V lost 5 bases, and 12 bases had no gene match. With 60 Vbeta and 13 Jbeta primers, the PCR was carried out. Profiling relied on immunoSEQ multiplex PCR, and the TCRdb table lists in-frame clones only, not all of them. The sample has about 88,000 clones; roughly 84% are singletons. This clone was detected a few times. The source of this sequence is a man aged 25-45 years in good health and CMV-seronegative. Sequencing input: PBMCs. V usage is TRBV28 and J usage is TRBJ2-7; 7 bases fit TRBD1. The CDR3 coding sequence is TGTGCCAGCAGTCCCGCCGACAGGGCCCTCCCCTACGAGCAGTACTTC. This encodes CASSPADRALPYEQYF.